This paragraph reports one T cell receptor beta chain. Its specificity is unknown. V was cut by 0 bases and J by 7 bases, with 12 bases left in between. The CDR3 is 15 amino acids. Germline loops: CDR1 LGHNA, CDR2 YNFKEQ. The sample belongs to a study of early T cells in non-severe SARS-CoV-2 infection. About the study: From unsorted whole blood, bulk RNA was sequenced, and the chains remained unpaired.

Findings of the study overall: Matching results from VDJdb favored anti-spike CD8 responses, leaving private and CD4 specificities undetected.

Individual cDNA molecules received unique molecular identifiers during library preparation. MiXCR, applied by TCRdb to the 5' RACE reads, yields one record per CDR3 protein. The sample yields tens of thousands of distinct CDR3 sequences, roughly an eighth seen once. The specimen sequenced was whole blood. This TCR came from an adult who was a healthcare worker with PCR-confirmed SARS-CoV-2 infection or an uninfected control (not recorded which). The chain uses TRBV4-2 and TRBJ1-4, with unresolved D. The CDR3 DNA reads TGTGCCAGCAGCCAAGAGTTACACGGGCCTGAAAAACTGTTTTTT. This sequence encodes CASSQELHGPEKLFF.